This T cell receptor beta chain was recovered during a study of blood T cell repertoires in COVID-19 (dated by TCRdb to 2018 to 2021). Looking at the study overall: Samples covering the acute and convalescent phases of COVID-19 were provided by collaborators in the United States, Italy and Spain. The prospective study material was composed of cDNA or gDNA derived from T cells, B-cell-depleted T cells, or PBMCs. Subjects who had been exposed to COVID-19, were actively infected with it, or had recovered from it provided the deeply sampled blood TCRbeta repertoires that made up the dataset. The repertoires were released in a freely available public database meant as a resource for research on the immune response to SARS-CoV-2. The samples were drawn from two sources: the first 160 participants of the ongoing ImmuneRACE study, and fewer than 1,500 subjects contributed by 6 global collaborators. Nearly every sample came with metadata listing a de-identified subject ID, COVID-19 status, age in years and sex. Where available, HLA class I and class II types were taken from metadata supplied by the sample provider and were not determined by assay-based typing. What the research found in general, with its limitations: How much clinical and demographic metadata was included differed by source and by participant, and the metadata was provided uncurated.

The immunoSEQ Assay, a bias-controlled multiplex PCR, was used to amplify TCRbeta CDR3 regions from genomic DNA. Turning to the authors' computational methods: Within the assay, amplification of reference gene primers was used to estimate how many nucleated cells each sample contained. To quantify the absolute abundance of each unique TCRbeta CDR3 rearrangement, sequence reads were collapsed and filtered. Productive Simpson clonality was computed per sample as the square root of Simpson's diversity index over productive rearrangements. TCRdb limited this immuneACCESS table to in-frame rearrangements with V and J called. A share of clones is missing; checked studies link under half to unresolved V genes, and the rest is unexplained. The V and J calls and clone size were taken over from that table, and D and trimming were inferred from the DNA. Counted in this sample were 200,000 or so clones; approximately 85% of them appeared once. The ten largest clones take up approximately 9.9% of the sample.

Whole blood was collected in K2EDTA tubes by collaborating institutions according to the institutions' own protocols. For TCRbeta analysis, collaborators shipped samples as frozen whole blood, isolated PBMCs, or DNA extracted from either of those sample types. About this clone itself: Its antigen is not yet known. No base quality information exists; no much larger clone differs at one position.

Per the germline V gene, SGDLS is the CDR1 and YYNGEE is the CDR2. Including cysteine and phenylalanine, the CDR3 has 16 amino acids. CDR3 DNA is the only sequence kept; it has 48 bases, read in frame from the first base. V has 1 base trimmed and J has 4 bases trimmed; junction bases matching no gene number 8. The specimen sequenced was peripheral blood. The chain is encoded by TRBV9 joined to TRBJ2-1; the junction holds 7 bases that match TRBD2. The receptor was derived from a human donor with active or convalescent COVID-19. The donor label of this sample is uncertain. CDR3 protein: CASSVRVGGGYNEQFF. The bases are TGTGCCAGCAGCGTAAGAGTTGGCGGGGGATACAATGAGCAGTTCTTC.